Each of the 21 T cell receptor beta chains below was sequenced from the same sample in a study of blood T cell repertoires in COVID-19 (dated by TCRdb to 2018 to 2020). The library was produced with the immunoSEQ multiplex PCR assay. In TCRdb, the immuneACCESS table is reduced to in-frame sequences with V and J assigned. These tables do not hold every clone; where another copy was compared, an unresolved V gene accounts for under half, and the others remain unexplained. This sample has hundreds of thousands of clones in its table, and around 91% of those were observed once. Roughly 16% of the sample is taken by the ten largest. Sequenced: PBMCs or T cells enriched from blood (not recorded which). Receptors originate from a man in his thirties or forties who had been exposed to COVID-19.

V is TRBV29-1 and J is TRBJ1-2; tentative D call: TRBD1 (5 bases). CDR1 and CDR2 from the germline V gene are SQVTM and ANQGSEA. Trimming took off 4 bases at V and 6 bases at J, with 12 bases between the two ends. CDR3 length: 12 residues. CDR3 residues: CSVGGRKDGYTF. Written as DNA, the CDR3 is TGCAGCGTTGGGGGGAGGAAAGATGGCTACACCTTC.

The chain recombines TRBV20-1 with TRBJ1-1; D gene ambiguous. The CDR3 totals 11 residues. The germline V gene encodes CDR1 DFQATT and CDR2 SNEGSKA (reference sequence). Trimming removed 4 bases from V and 1 base from J, with 4 bases in between. CDR3 in DNA: TGCAGTGCTATTAGGAACACTGAAGCTTTCTTT. Its translation: CSAIRNTEAFF.

The V and J genes are TRBV4-1 and TRBJ2-1; 13 bases line up with TRBD2. J was trimmed by 4 bases and V by 1 base; bases with no gene match: 10. The CDR3 spans 19 residues. Germline-derived CDR1 and CDR2 are MGHRA and YSYEKL. This CDR3 is CASSQGVTPGLAGYNEQFF. The DNA of the CDR3 is TGCGCCAGCAGCCAAGGAGTGACCCCGGGACTAGCGGGGTACAATGAGCAGTTCTTC.

The rearrangement links TRBV5-1 to TRBJ1-2; no clear D gene. The CDR3 covers 16 residues. CDR1 SGHRS and CDR2 YFSETQ come from the germline V gene. With 4 bases removed from V and 0 bases from J, the gap between germline ends came to 16 bases. The CDR3 loop is CASSPERVKTNYGYTF. For the CDR3, the DNA is TGCGCCAGCAGCCCCGAGCGGGTCAAGACTAACTATGGCTACACCTTC.

This sequence joins TRBV10-3 and TRBJ1-2; 8 bases fit TRBD1. Per germline, CDR1 ENHRY and CDR2 SYGVKD. Losses at the gene ends were 6 bases for V and 6 bases for J; bases not matched to a gene: 6. CDR3 length equals 13 residues. The DNA for the CDR3 is TGTGCCATCAGCGTACCAGGGGGCGATGGCTACACCTTC. This gives the protein CAISVPGGDGYTF.

V usage is TRBV10-3 and J usage is TRBJ2-7, with TRBD1 matching 8 bases. Germline trimming cut 3 bases from V and 10 bases from J; bases unmatched to any gene: 8. This CDR3 is 13 amino acids long. CDR1 and CDR2 from the germline V gene are ENHRY and SYGVKD. CDR3 nucleotides: TGTGCCATCAGTGAACTAGTGCAGGGGGCCCAGTACTTC. Protein: CAISELVQGAQYF.

The chain couples TRBV18 to TRBJ2-3; D unclear. The ends were cut back, 0 bases at V and 6 bases at J, with 7 bases in the middle. The CDR3 runs to 13 residues. Germline CDR1 and CDR2: KGHSH and LQKENI. The CDR3 reads CASSPPFEDTQYF. The CDR3 region has the DNA TGTGCCAGCTCACCACCCTTCGAGGATACGCAGTATTTT.

The CDR3 loop is CSVDHNSIHEQFF. The CDR3 region has the DNA TGCAGCGTTGATCATAATAGCATCCATGAGCAGTTCTTC. V and J are TRBV29-1 and TRBJ2-1; D gene unclear. The germline V and J ends were trimmed by 3 bases and 8 bases, with 14 bases remaining between them. Germline V gene lookup returns CDR1 SQVTM and CDR2 ANQGSEA. The CDR3 spans 13 residues.

This clone occurred once. The chain recombines TRBV3-1 (or the pseudogene TRBV3-2) with TRBJ1-1; D not resolved. With 1 base removed from V and 1 base from J, the gap between germline ends came to 10 bases. CDR3 length: 15 residues. Germline V lookup: CDR1 LGHDT, CDR2 YNNKEL (reference sequence). The CDR3 nucleotides are TGTGCCAGCAGCCAAGTGGGTAGCGCGAACACTGAAGCTTTCTTT. This translates into CASSQVGSANTEAFF.

This chain joins TRBV9 and TRBJ2-1; 13 nucleotides agree with TRBD2. CDR3 length equals 14 residues. Per germline, CDR1 SGDLS and CDR2 YYNGEE. The V and J ends lost 3 bases and 8 bases, in that order; junction bases with no gene match: 2. The CDR3 sequence is CASSGLAGGDEQFF. The CDR3 nucleotides read TGTGCCAGCAGCGGACTAGCGGGGGGCGATGAGCAGTTCTTC.

In this sample, this clone turned up once. The chain has TRBV23-1 and TRBJ1-2, with TRBD1 as a possible D gene (5 bases). TRBV23-1 is an ORF, and what it does is uncertain. V was pared by 3 bases and J by 8 bases, with 31 bases between. The CDR3 is 19 amino acids. This CDR3 reads CASSQSEQEGHRRAEGYTF. For the CDR3, the DNA is TGCGCCAGCAGTCAGTCCGAACAGGAAGGGCATCGAAGGGCGGAAGGCTACACCTTC.

This sequence joins TRBV7-8 and TRBJ1-5, with D unclear. CDR3 length: 15 amino acids. The germline V gene has CDR1 SGHVS and CDR2 FQNEAQ. Trimming left V 1 base short and J 1 base short, with 8 bases between. CDR3 region: CASSLVSRSNQPQHF. In nucleotides, the CDR3 is TGTGCCAGCAGCTTAGTGTCCAGAAGCAATCAGCCCCAGCATTTT.

This chain links TRBV18 with TRBJ2-6; D perhaps matches TRBD1 (6 bases). The CDR3 sequence is 17 residues long. Germline V gene sequence: CDR1 KGHSH, CDR2 LQKENI. Trimming removed 2 bases at V and 0 bases at J, with 11 bases between. The CDR3 DNA reads TGTGCCAGCTCACCAAACAGGGTAGGCTCTGGGGCCAACGTCCTGACTTTC. Its translation: CASSPNRVGSGANVLTF.

A single count supports this clone. The gene calls are TRBV7-9 and TRBJ1-5, with TRBD1 matching over 11 bases. Germline V lookup: CDR1 SEHNR, CDR2 FQNEAQ (reference sequence). The V gene end was trimmed by 6 bases and the J gene end by 12 bases; junction bases not matched to a gene: 7. This CDR3 has 13 amino acids. DNA of the CDR3: TGTGCCAGCAGTTCAGGACAGGGGGCTCTCCAGCATTTT. This codes for CASSSGQGALQHF.

The chain combines TRBV30 with TRBJ1-1, with TRBD1 as a possible D gene (6 bases). Germline CDR1 GTSNPN, CDR2 SVGIG (reference sequence). CDR3 length equals 13 residues. V lost 3 bases and J lost 4, with 12 bases in between. The DNA of the CDR3 is TGTGCCTGGAGGATTGCAGGGGTCACTGAAGCTTTCTTT. This sequence encodes CAWRIAGVTEAFF.

The chain employs TRBV15 and TRBJ1-2, with D maybe TRBD1 (5 bases). Trimming pared 5 bases from V and 3 bases from J, leaving 7 bases between. There are 12 residues in the CDR3. CDR1 is LNHNV, CDR2 YYDKDF, per germline (reference sequence). This chain's CDR3 is CATSEGDYGYTF. In DNA form, the CDR3 reads TGTGCCACCAGCGAAGGGGACTATGGCTACACCTTC.

In its sample, this clone was seen once. The CDR3 region is CASTGPNQYTQYF. The CDR3 DNA follows: TGTGCCAGCACTGGCCCCAACCAGTATACGCAGTATTTT. The chain links TRBV5-4 to TRBJ2-3, with D hard to call. V was trimmed by 6 bases and J by 7 bases, leaving 15 bases between them. The CDR3 runs 13 residues. Germline-derived CDR1 and CDR2 are SGHNT and YYREEE (reference sequence).

This sequence joins TRBV4-2 and TRBJ2-7, with 7 bases that match TRBD1. V trimming: 4 bases; J trimming: 1 base; junction bases outside the gene matches: 7. This CDR3 has 15 amino acids. Germline CDR1 reads LGHNA; CDR2 reads YNFKEQ. The CDR3 region has the DNA TGTGCCAGCAGCCTCCGGGACAGCGCTTCCTACGAGCAGTACTTC. It specifies CASSLRDSASYEQYF.

The chain combines TRBV6-5 with TRBJ1-6; unclear D gene. The CDR3 is made up of 15 amino acids. V shed 2 bases and J shed 6 bases, with 11 bases lying between them. Germline CDR1 reads MNHEY; CDR2 reads SVGAGI. DNA for the CDR3: TGTGCCAGCAGTTACGTCCAGAGGTCTAATTCACCCCTCCACTTT. This encodes CASSYVQRSNSPLHF.

The gene calls are TRBV5-1 and TRBJ1-5; no reliable D call. CDR1 SGHRS and CDR2 YFSETQ come from the germline V gene. This CDR3 spans 14 amino acids. V was pared by 0 bases and J by 5 bases, with 9 bases between. Here the CDR3 DNA reads TGCGCCAGCAGCTTGGAGGGAGAGGATCAGCCCCAGCATTTT. Translation gives CASSLEGEDQPQHF.

CDR3 nucleotides: TGTGCCAGCAGCGATCTGGGACTAGCGGGGACCACAGATACGCAGTATTTT. The encoded protein is CASSDLGLAGTTDTQYF. The gene calls are TRBV2 and TRBJ2-3; TRBD2 matches 13 bases. The CDR3 sequence is 17 residues long. The germline CDR1 and CDR2 sequences are SNHLY and FYNNEI. V dropped 6 bases and J dropped 2; count of bases not matched to a gene: 8.